This T cell receptor (beta chain) appears in the sequencing data of a study of blood T cell repertoires in COVID-19. CDR1 is SGDLS, CDR2 YYNGEE, per germline. J gave up 3 bases and V 1 base, and 6 bases lay outside the gene matches. The CDR3 runs 15 residues. Only in-frame clones appear in the TCRdb table, and some are missing; sequencing was by immunoSEQ multiplex PCR. The table has 250,000 or so clones, just under 85% seen once; the top ten hold approximately 1.9%. Sequencing was carried out using peripheral blood. The receptor's source is a woman aged 80 or over with acute or convalescent COVID-19. This sequence joins TRBV9 and TRBJ1-2, with 7 bases that match TRBD1. CDR3 protein: CASSVLDRNDYGYTF. For the CDR3, the DNA is TGTGCCAGCAGCGTATTGGACAGGAACGACTATGGCTACACCTTC.